Listed below are T cell receptor beta chains from one sample, sequenced in a study of OX40 agonist ivuxolimab in advanced cancers. This table comes from immunoSEQ multiplex PCR, and its TCRdb copy is limited to in-frame clones, with some not included. The profile shows some 50,000 clones, approximately 86% of them singletons. The sample here was CD4+ or CD8+ T cells sorted from blood, taken in a trial of the OX40 agonist ivuxolimab. Receptor source: an adult with an advanced solid tumor such as melanoma, head and neck, liver or kidney cancer. Each CDR3 is given without its conserved first and last residue.

>TRBJ2-7|TRBV29-1
SVDNGTVFDEQY
>TRBJ1-2|TRBV7-9
ASSLAPEVYGYT
>TRBJ2-7|TRBV7-7
ASSHSPSYEQY
>TRBJ2-2|TRBV2
ASKGTVGTGELF
>TRBJ2-1|TRBV7-6
ASSLASGGSYNEQF
>TRBJ1-5|TRBV7-9
ASSPGTGGQPQH
>TRBJ2-2|TRBV7-7
ASSSTSGVGTGELF
>TRBJ2-1|TRBV28
ASRGDGYNEQF
>TRBJ2-7|TRBV7-9
ASSYYQYEQY
>TRBJ1-5|TRBV19
ASSINGPPGLDQPQH
>TRBJ1-6|TRBV5-4
ASSQDRGPGSPLH
>TRBJ1-1|TRBV28
ASSLSQASRNTEAF
>TRBJ2-3|TRBV5-4
ASSLAAGYGSYTDTQY
>TRBJ1-5|TRBV5-5
ASSPTGLSNQPQH
>TRBJ1-2|TRBV30
AWNGGYGYT
>TRBJ2-3|TRBV4-1
ASSSLAGKADTQY
>TRBJ1-5|TRBV7-2
ASSLPGAGQPQH
>TRBJ2-1|TRBV6-5
ASSYGLAGLSEQF
>TRBJ2-1|TRBV9
ASSVGWGTYNEQF
>TRBJ1-6|TRBV4-1
ASSQKQGKPLH
>TRBJ2-4|TRBV7-9
ASSPANAGLAKNIQY
>TRBJ2-3|TRBV27
ASSTRLAGGQDTQY